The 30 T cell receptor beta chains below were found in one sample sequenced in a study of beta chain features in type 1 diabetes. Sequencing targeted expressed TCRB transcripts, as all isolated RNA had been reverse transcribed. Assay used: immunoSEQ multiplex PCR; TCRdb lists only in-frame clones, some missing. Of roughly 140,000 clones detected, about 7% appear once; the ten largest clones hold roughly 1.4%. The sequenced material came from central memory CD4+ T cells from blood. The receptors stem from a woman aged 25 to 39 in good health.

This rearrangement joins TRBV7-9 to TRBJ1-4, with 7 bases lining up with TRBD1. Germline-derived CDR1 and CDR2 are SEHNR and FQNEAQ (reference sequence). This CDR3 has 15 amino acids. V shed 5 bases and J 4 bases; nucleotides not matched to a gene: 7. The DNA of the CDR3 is TGTGCCAGCAGCCTACAGGGACAGAGTAATGAAAAACTGTTTTTT. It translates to CASSLQGQSNEKLFF.

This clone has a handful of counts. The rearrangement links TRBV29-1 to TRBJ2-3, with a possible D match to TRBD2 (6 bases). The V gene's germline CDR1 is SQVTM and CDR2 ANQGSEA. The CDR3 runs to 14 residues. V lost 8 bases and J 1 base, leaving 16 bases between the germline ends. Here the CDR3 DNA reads TGCAGCCCCGTTCCTGCGGGGCGCACAGATACGCAGTATTTT. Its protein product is CSPVPAGRTDTQYF.

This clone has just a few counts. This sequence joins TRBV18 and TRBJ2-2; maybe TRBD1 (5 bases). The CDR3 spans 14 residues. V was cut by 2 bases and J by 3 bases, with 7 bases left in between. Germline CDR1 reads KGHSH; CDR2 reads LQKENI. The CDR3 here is CASSPWGDTGELFF. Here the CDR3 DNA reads TGTGCCAGCTCACCATGGGGCGACACCGGGGAGCTGTTTTTT.

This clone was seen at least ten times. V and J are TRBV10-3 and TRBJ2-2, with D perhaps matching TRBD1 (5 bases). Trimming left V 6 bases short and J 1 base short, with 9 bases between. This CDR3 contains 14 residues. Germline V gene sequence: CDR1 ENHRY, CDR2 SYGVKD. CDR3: CAIRRQMNTGELFF. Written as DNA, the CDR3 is TGTGCCATCAGAAGACAGATGAACACCGGGGAGCTGTTTTTT.

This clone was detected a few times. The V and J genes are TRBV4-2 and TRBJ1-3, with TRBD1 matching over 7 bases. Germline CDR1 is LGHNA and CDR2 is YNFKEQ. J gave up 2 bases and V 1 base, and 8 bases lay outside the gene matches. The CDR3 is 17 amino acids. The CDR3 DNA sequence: TGTGCCAGCAGCCAAGGAACTACGGGACAGACTGGAAACACCATATATTTT. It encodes CASSQGTTGQTGNTIYF.

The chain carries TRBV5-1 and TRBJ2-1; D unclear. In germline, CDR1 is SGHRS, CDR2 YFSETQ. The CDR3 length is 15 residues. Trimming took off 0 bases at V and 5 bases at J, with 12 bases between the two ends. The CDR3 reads CASSLARVYDNEQFF. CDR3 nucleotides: TGCGCCAGCAGCTTGGCCCGGGTTTACGACAATGAGCAGTTCTTC.

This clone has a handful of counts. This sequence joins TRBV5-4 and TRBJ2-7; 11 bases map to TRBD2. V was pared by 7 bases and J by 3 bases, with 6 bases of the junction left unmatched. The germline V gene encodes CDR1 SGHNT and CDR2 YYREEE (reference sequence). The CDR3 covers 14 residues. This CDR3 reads CASQTSGNIYEQYF. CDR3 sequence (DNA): TGTGCCAGCCAGACTAGCGGGAACATCTACGAGCAGTACTTC.

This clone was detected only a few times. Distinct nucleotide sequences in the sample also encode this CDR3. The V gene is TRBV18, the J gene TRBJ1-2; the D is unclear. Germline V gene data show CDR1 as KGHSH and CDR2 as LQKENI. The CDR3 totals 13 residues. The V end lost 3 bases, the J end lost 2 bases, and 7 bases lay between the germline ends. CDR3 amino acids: CASSPGSNYGYTF. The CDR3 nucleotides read TGTGCCAGCTCACCCGGGAGCAACTATGGCTACACCTTC.

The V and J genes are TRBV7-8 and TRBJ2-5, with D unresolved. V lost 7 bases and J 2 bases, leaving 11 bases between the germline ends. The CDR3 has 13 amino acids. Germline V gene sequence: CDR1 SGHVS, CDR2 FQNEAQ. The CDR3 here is CASIGSRQETQYF. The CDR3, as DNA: TGTGCCAGCATCGGGTCTCGACAAGAGACCCAGTACTTC.

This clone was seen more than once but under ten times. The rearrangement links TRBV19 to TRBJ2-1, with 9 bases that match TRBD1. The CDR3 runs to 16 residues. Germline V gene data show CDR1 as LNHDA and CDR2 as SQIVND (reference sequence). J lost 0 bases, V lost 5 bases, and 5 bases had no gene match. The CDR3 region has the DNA TGTGCCAGTAGTGTACAGGGGGCGAGCTCCTACAATGAGCAGTTCTTC. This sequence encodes CASSVQGASSYNEQFF.

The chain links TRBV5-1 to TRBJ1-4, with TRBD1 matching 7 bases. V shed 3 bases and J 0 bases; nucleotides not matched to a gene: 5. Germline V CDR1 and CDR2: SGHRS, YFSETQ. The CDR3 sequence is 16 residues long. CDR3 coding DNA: TGCGCCAGCAGCTGGAGGACAGGAGCAACTAATGAAAAACTGTTTTTT. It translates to CASSWRTGATNEKLFF.

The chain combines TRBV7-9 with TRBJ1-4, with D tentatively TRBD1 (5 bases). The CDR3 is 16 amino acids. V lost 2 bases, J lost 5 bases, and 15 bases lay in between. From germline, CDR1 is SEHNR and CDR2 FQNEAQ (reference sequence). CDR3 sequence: CASSLLGGETNEKLFF. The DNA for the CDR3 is TGTGCCAGCAGCTTACTCGGGGGGGAAACCAATGAAAAACTGTTTTTT.

The CDR3 sequence: CASSPRTSGRYSGANVLTF. Written as DNA, the CDR3 is TGTGCCAGCAGCCCTCGGACTAGCGGGAGGTACTCTGGGGCCAACGTCCTGACTTTC. The gene calls are TRBV4-2 and TRBJ2-6; TRBD2 matches 14 bases. The V gene end was trimmed by 4 bases and the J gene end by 0 bases; junction bases not matched to a gene: 5. CDR1 and CDR2 from the germline V gene are LGHNA and YNFKEQ. CDR3 length equals 19 residues.

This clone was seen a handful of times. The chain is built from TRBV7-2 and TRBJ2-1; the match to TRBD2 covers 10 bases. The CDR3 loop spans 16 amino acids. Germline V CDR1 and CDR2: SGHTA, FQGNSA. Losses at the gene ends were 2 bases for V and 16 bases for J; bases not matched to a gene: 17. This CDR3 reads CASSLPAASGRNSPFF. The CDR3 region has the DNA TGTGCCAGCAGCTTACCAGCGGCTAGCGGGAGAAATTCGCCTTTCTTC.

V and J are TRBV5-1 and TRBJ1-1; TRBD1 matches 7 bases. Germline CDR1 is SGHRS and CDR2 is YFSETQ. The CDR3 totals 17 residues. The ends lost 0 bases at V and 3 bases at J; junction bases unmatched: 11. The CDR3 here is CASSLDGTDPLDTEAFF. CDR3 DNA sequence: TGCGCCAGCAGCTTGGACGGGACAGACCCATTGGACACTGAAGCTTTCTTT.

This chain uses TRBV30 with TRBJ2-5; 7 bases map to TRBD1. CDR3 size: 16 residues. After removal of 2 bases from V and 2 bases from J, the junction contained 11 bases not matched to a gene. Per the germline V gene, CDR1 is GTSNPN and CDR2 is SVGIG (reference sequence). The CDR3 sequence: CAWSHSRGQSQETQYF. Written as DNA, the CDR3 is TGTGCCTGGAGTCATTCCCGGGGACAGAGTCAAGAGACCCAGTACTTC.

This CDR3 reads CASSLGQAYNEQFF. The DNA of the CDR3 is TGCGCCAGCAGCTTGGGACAGGCCTACAATGAGCAGTTCTTC. The chain employs TRBV5-1 and TRBJ2-1, with D possibly TRBD1 on 6 matching bases. V gave up 0 bases and J gave up 2 bases, with 6 bases separating them. The CDR3 consists of 14 residues. Germline values: CDR1 SGHRS, CDR2 YFSETQ.

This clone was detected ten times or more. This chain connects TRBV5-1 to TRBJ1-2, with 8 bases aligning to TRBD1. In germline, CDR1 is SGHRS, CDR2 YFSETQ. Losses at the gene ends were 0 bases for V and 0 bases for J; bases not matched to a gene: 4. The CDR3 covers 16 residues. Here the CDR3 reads CASSLGQGSSNYGYTF. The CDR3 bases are TGCGCCAGCAGCTTGGGACAGGGGTCTTCTAACTATGGCTACACCTTC.

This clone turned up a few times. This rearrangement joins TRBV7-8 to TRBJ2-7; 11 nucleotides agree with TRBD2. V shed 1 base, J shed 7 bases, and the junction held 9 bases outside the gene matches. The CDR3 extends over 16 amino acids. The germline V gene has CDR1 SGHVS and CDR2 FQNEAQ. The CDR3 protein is CASSLDYVAGGSEQYF. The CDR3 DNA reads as TGTGCCAGCAGCTTAGACTATGTAGCGGGGGGGTCGGAGCAGTACTTC.

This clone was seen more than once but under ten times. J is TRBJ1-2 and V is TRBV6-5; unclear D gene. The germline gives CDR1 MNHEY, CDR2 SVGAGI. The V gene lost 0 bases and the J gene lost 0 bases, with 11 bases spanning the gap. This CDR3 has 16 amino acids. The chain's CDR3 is CASSYSGVGANYGYTF. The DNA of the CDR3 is TGTGCCAGCAGTTACTCCGGGGTGGGAGCTAACTATGGCTACACCTTC.

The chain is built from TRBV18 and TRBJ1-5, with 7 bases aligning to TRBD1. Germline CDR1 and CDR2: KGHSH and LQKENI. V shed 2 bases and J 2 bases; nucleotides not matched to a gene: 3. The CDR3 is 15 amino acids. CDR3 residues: CASSPSTGGNQPQHF. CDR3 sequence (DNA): TGTGCCAGCTCACCATCTACAGGGGGCAATCAGCCCCAGCATTTT.

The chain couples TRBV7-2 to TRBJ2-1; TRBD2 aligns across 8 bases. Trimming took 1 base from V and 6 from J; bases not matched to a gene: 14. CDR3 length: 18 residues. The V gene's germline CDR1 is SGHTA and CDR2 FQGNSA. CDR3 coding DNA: TGTGCCAGCAGCTTAGGTGGCCTAGGAGCGGGAGTACCCAATGAGCAGTTCTTC. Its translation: CASSLGGLGAGVPNEQFF.

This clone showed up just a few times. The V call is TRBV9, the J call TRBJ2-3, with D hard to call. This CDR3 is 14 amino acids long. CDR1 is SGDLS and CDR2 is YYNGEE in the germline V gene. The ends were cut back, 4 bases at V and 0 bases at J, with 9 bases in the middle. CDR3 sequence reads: CASSFSTSTDTQYF. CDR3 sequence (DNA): TGTGCCAGCAGCTTTTCGACAAGCACAGATACGCAGTATTTT.

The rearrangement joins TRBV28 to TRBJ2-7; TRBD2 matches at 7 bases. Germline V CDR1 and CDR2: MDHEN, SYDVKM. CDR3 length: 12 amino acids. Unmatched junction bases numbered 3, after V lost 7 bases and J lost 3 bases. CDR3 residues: CASTGDYYEQYF. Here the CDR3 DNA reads TGTGCCAGCACCGGGGACTACTACGAGCAGTACTTC.

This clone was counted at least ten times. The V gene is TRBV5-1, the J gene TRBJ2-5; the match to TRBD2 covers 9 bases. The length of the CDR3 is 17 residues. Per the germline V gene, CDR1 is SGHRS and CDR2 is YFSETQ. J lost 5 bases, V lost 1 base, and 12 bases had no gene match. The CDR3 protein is CASSLTPAGGPEETQYF. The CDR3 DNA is TGCGCCAGCAGCTTGACCCCAGCGGGAGGACCTGAGGAGACCCAGTACTTC.

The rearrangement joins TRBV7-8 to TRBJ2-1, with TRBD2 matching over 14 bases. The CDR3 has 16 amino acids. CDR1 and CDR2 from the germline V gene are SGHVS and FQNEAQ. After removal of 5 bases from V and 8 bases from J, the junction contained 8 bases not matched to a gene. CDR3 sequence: CASSLGLAGGQYEQFF. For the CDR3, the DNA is TGTGCCAGCAGCCTCGGACTAGCGGGAGGCCAATATGAGCAGTTCTTC.

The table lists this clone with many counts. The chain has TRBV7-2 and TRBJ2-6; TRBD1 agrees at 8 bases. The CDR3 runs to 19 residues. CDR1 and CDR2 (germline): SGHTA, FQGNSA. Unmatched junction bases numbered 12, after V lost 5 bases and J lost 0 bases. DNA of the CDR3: TGTGCCAGCAGCAGAAGTCCGGGACAGGCCTTCTCTGGGGCCAACGTCCTGACTTTC. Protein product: CASSRSPGQAFSGANVLTF.

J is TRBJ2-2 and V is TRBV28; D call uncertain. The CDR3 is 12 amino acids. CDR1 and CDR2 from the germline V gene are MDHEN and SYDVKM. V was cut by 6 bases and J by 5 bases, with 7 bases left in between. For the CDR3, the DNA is TGTGCCAGCAGACTGAAGACCGGGGAGCTGTTTTTT. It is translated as CASRLKTGELFF.

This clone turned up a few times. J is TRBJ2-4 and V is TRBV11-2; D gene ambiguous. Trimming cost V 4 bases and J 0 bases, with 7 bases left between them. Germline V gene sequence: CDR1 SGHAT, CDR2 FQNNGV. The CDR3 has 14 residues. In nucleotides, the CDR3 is TGTGCCAGCAGCTACTCACGAGCCAAAAACATTCAGTACTTC. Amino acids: CASSYSRAKNIQYF. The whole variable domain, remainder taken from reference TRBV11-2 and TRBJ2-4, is EAGVAQSPRYKIIEKRQSVAFWCNPISGHATLYWYQQILGQGPKLLIQFQNNGVVDDSQLPKDRFSAERLKGVDSTLKIQPAKLEDSAVYLCASSYSRAKNIQYFGAGTRLSVL.

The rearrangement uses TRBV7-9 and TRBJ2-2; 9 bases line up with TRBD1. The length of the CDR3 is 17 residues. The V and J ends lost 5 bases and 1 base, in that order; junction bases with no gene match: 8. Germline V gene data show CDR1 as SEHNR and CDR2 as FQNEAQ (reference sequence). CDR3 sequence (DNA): TGTGCCAGCAGCCCGCCGGGACAGGGCTGGAACACCGGGGAGCTGTTTTTT. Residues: CASSPPGQGWNTGELFF.